The T cell receptor beta chain described here comes from a study of T cell responses to AZD1222 COVID-19 vaccine. Study-wide results and caveats: Reportedly, nearly half the spike-specific TCRs target unmutated variant regions. The donor cohort was predominantly white British with a female majority, and clonal diversity may have been underestimated. Recipients of AZD1222 seropositive at baseline numbered only five or six. The study sampled repertoires only after the peak T cell response.

As for this clone: Its antigen is currently unknown.

Profiled with immunoSEQ multiplex PCR; TCRdb holds only in-frame clones, not every one. The table lists around 140,000 clones, roughly 87% of them singletons. Between the trimmed V and J ends, which lost 6 bases and 7 bases, there was a span of 19 bases. The CDR3 totals 15 residues. Germline V lookup: CDR1 LNHDA, CDR2 SQIVND (reference sequence). The chain has TRBV19 and TRBJ1-5; possible D gene TRBD1, 5 bases. The origin of this receptor is an adult who received the MenACWY meningococcal vaccine as a control. The sequencing here drew on peripheral blood, taken 28 days after the second dose of the MenACWY control vaccine. The CDR3 is CASRSALGAAQPQHF. The DNA for the CDR3 is TGTGCCAGTAGATCCGCCCTAGGGGCGGCGCAGCCCCAGCATTTT.